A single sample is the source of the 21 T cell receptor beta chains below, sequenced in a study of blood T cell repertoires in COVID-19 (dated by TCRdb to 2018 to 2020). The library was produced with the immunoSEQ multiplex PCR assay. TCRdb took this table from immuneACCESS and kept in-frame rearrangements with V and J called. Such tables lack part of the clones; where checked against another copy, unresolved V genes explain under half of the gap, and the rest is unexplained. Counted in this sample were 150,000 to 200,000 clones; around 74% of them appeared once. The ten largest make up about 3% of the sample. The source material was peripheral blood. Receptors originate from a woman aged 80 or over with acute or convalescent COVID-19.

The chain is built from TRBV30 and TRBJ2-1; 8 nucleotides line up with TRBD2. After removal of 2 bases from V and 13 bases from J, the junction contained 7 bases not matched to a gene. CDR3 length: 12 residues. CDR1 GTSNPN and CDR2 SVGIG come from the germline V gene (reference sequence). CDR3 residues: CAWSTSGRLQFF. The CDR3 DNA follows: TGTGCCTGGAGTACTAGCGGACGACTTCAGTTCTTC.

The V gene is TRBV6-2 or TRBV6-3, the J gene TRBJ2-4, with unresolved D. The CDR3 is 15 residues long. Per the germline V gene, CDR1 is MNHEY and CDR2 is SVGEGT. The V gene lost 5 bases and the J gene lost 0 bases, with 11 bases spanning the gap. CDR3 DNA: TGTGCCAGCAGTCCCCGAGGAATAGCCAAAAACATTCAGTACTTC. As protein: CASSPRGIAKNIQYF.

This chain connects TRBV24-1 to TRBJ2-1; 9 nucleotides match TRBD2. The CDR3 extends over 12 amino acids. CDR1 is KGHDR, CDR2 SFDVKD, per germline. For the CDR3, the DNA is TGTGCTAGCGGGGGTTCCTACAATGAGCAGTTCTTC. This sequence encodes CASGGSYNEQFF.

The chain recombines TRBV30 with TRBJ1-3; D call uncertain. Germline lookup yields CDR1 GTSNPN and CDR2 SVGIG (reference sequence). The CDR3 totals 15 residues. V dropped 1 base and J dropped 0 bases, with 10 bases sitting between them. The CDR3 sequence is CAWSEAASSGNTIYF. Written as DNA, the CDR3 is TGTGCCTGGAGTGAGGCGGCCAGCTCTGGAAACACCATATATTTT.

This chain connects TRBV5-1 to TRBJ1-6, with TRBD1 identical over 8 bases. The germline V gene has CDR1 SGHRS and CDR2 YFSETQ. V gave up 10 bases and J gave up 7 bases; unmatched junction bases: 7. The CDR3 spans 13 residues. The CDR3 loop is CAPGTGGNSPLHF. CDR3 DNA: TGCGCCCCCGGGACAGGAGGCAATTCACCCCTCCACTTT.

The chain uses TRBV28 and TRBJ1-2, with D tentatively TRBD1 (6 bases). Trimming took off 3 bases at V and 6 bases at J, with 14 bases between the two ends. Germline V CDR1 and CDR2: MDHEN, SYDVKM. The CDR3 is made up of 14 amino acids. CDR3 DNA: TGTGCCAGCAGTTTCTCGGACAGAACGAATGGCTACACCTTC. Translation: CASSFSDRTNGYTF.

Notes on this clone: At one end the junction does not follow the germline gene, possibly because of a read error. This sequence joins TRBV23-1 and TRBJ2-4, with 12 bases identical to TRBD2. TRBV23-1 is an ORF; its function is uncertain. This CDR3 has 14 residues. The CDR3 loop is CASSRRRLAGDLCF. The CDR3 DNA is TGCGCCAGCAGTCGACGACGACTAGCGGGAGACTTGTGCTTC.

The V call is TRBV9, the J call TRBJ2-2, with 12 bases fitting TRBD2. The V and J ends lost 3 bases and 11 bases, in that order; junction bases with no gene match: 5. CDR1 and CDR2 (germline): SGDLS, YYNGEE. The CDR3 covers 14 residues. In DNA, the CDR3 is TGTGCCAGCAGCGGTGAGACTAGCGGGAGAGAGCTGTTTTTT. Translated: CASSGETSGRELFF. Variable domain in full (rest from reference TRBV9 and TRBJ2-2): DSGVTQTPKHLITATGQRVTLRCSPRSGDLSVYWYQQSLDQGLQFLIQYYNGEERAKGNILERFSAQQFPDLHSELNLSSLELGDSALYFCASSGETSGRELFFGEGSRLTVL.

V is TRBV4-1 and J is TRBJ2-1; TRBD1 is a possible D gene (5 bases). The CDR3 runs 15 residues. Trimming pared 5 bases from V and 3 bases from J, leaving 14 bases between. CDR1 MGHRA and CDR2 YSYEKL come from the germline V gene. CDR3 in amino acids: CASSAGLGLYNEQFF. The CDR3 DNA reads TGCGCCAGCAGCGCCGGGCTGGGGCTCTACAATGAGCAGTTCTTC.

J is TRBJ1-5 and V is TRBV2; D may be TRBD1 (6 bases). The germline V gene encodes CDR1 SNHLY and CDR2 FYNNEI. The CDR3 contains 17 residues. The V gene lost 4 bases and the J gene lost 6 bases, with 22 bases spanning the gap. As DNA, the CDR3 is TGTGCCAGCAGTGTGGAATCTAGCAGGGGCGCGTTTCAGCCCCAGCATTTT. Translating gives CASSVESSRGAFQPQHF.

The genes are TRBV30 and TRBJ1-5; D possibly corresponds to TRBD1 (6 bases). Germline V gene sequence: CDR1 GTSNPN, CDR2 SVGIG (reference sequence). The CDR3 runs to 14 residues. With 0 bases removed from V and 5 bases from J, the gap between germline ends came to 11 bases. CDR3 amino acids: CAWSVNREDQPQHF. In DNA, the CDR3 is TGTGCCTGGAGTGTAAACAGGGAAGATCAGCCCCAGCATTTT.

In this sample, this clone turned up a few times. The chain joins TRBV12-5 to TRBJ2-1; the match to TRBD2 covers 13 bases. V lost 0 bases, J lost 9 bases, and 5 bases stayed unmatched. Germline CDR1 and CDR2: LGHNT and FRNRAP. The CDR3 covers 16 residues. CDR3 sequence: CASGLVLAGGPSEQFF. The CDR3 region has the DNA TGTGCTAGTGGTTTGGTACTAGCGGGAGGGCCTAGTGAGCAGTTCTTC.

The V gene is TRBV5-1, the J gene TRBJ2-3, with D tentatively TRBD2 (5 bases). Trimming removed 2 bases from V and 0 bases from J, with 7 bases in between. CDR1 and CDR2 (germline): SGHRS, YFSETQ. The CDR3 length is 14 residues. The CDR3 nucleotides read TGCGCCAGCAGCTTTCGGGAAAGCACAGATACGCAGTATTTT. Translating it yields CASSFRESTDTQYF. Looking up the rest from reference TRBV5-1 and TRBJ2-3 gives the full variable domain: KAGVTQTPRYLIKTRGQQVTLSCSPISGHRSVSWYQQTPGQGLQFLFEYFSETQRNKGNFPGRFSGRQFSNSRSEMNVSTLELGDSALYLCASSFRESTDTQYFGPGTRLTVL.

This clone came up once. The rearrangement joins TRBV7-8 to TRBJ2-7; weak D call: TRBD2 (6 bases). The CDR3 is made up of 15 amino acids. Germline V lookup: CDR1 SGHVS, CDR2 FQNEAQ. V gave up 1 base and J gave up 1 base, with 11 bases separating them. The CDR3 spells CASSLETGESYEQYF. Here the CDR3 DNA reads TGTGCCAGCAGCTTAGAGACGGGAGAGTCCTACGAGCAGTACTTC.

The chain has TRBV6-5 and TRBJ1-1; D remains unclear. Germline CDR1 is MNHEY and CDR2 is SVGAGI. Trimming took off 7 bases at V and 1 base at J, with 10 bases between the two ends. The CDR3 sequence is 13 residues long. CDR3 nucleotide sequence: TGTGCCAGCACCCTGACACGGAACACTGAAGCTTTCTTT. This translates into CASTLTRNTEAFF.

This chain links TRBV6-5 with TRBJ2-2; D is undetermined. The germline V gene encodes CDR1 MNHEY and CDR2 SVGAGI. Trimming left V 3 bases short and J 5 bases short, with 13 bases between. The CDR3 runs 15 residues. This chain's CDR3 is CASSYNPHLTGELFF. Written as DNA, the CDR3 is TGTGCCAGCAGTTATAACCCCCACTTGACCGGGGAGCTGTTTTTT.

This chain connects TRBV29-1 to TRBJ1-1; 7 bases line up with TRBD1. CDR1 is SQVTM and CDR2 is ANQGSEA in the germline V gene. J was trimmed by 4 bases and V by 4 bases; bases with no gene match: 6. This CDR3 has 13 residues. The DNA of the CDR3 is TGCAGCGTTGTAGGGGGCGCGGTCACTGAAGCTTTCTTT. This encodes CSVVGGAVTEAFF.

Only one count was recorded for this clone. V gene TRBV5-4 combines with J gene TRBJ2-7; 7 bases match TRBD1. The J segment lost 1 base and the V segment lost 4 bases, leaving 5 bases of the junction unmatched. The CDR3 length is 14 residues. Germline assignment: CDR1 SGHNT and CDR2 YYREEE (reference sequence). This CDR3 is CASSPGTVSYEQYF. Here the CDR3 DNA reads TGTGCCAGCAGCCCCGGGACAGTTTCCTACGAGCAGTACTTC.

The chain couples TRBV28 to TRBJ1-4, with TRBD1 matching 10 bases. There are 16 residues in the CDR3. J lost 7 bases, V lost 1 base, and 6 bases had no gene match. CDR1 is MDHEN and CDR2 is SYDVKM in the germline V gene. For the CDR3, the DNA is TGTGCCAGCAGTTTATTGGGGACAGGGGAGAGTGAAAAACTGTTTTTT. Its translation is CASSLLGTGESEKLFF.

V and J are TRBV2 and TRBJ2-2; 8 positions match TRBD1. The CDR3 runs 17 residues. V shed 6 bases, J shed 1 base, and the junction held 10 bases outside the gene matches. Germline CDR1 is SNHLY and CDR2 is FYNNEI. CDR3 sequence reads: CASSQLGQGRNTGELFF. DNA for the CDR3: TGTGCCAGCAGCCAACTTGGACAGGGTAGGAACACCGGGGAGCTGTTTTTT.

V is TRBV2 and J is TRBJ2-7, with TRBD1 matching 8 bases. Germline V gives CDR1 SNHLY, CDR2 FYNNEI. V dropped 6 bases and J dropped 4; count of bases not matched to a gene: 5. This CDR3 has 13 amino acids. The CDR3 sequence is CASRTGVNYEQYF. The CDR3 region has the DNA TGTGCCAGCAGGACAGGGGTAAATTACGAGCAGTACTTC.